This is a list of T cell receptor beta chains from one sample in a study of cytomegalovirus exposure and HLA in healthy donors. The repertoire was sequenced with immunoSEQ multiplex PCR; TCRdb's copy has only in-frame clones and lacks some. The data show 90,000 to 150,000 clones, approximately 87% seen once. Source material: PBMCs. All receptors come from a woman in her 30s in good health and CMV-seronegative. Both conserved end residues are part of each CDR3. A D gene is named only where the DNA matches it firmly. Size tells how often a clone was seen (once, few, many) or the class of an expanded clone, and some rows leave it out.

.	TRBV29-1	TRBD1	16	TRBJ1-2	CSVDAVRTGGSYGYTF	TGCAGCGTTGATGCCGTCCGGACAGGGGGTAGCTATGGCTACACCTTC
.	TRBV7-2	TRBD1	19	TRBJ2-7	CASNLPGQGGSSPAYEQYF	TGTGCCAGCAACCTCCCGGGACAGGGAGGGAGTTCCCCCGCCTACGAGCAGTACTTC
.	TRBV7-9	.	14	TRBJ1-1	CASSLDTRNTEAFF	TGTGCCAGCAGCTTAGATACAAGGAACACTGAAGCTTTCTTT
.	TRBV4-1	TRBD2	16	TRBJ2-3	CASSQVYGGATDTQYF	TGCGCCAGCAGCCAAGTCTACGGGGGGGCCACAGATACGCAGTATTTT
.	TRBV27	TRBD1	14	TRBJ1-2	CASSSGTGFRGYTF	TGTGCCAGCAGTTCCGGGACAGGGTTCCGCGGCTACACCTTC
.	TRBV27	.	13	TRBJ2-3	CASSLSPVATQYF	TGTGCCAGCAGTTTATCACCAGTAGCAACGCAGTATTTT
.	TRBV6-6	TRBD1	15	TRBJ1-5	CASSRGTGGNQPQHF	TGTGCCAGCAGCCGGGGGACAGGGGGTAATCAGCCCCAGCATTTT
.	TRBV30	TRBD1	13	TRBJ2-7	CAWSPGTVGEQYF	TGTGCCTGGAGTCCTGGGACAGTCGGCGAGCAGTACTTC
.	TRBV27	.	13	TRBJ1-5	CASSRQAHQPQHF	TGTGCCAGCAGTAGACAGGCCCATCAGCCCCAGCATTTT
.	TRBV29-1	TRBD2	13	TRBJ2-2	CSVWGTRDGELFF	TGCAGCGTATGGGGGACTAGGGACGGGGAGCTGTTTTTT
.	TRBV28	.	14	TRBJ2-7	CASSFTRGTYEQYF	TGTGCCAGCAGTTTTACCAGGGGAACCTACGAGCAGTACTTC
.	TRBV7-2	.	13	TRBJ1-1	CASSGRVNTEAFF	TGTGCCAGCAGCGGCAGGGTGAACACTGAAGCTTTCTTT
.	TRBV5-1	TRBD1	16	TRBJ1-4	CASSLPSDRGSEKLFF	TGCGCCAGCAGCTTGCCCAGTGACAGGGGATCTGAAAAACTGTTTTTT
.	TRBV10-3	.	14	TRBJ1-6	CAISAGQGDSPLHF	TGTGCCATCAGTGCCGGACAAGGGGATTCACCCCTCCACTTT
.	TRBV19	TRBD2	14	TRBJ2-3	CASSQLAAQGTQYF	TGTGCCAGTAGCCAACTAGCGGCCCAGGGTACGCAGTATTTT
once	TRBV27	.	16	TRBJ1-5	CASSLSFNRANQPQHF	TGTGCCAGCAGTTTATCTTTTAACAGGGCGAATCAGCCCCAGCATTTT
.	TRBV7-3	TRBD2	17	TRBJ2-1	CASSPYTSGVIYNEQFF	TGTGCCAGCAGCCCCTATACTAGCGGGGTGATCTACAATGAGCAGTTCTTC
.	TRBV28	TRBD1	16	TRBJ1-2	CASSQPGTGGAYGYTF	TGTGCCAGCAGTCAACCCGGGACAGGGGGCGCGTATGGCTACACCTTC
few	TRBV29-1	.	12	TRBJ1-2	CSVERANYGYTF	TGCAGCGTTGAACGGGCTAACTATGGCTACACCTTC
.	TRBV11-3	.	12	TRBJ2-5	CASSLAGETQYF	TGTGCCAGCAGCTTAGCCGGGGAGACCCAGTACTTC
.	TRBV10-3	TRBD1	17	TRBJ1-5	CAISEPSGQGYNQPQHF	TGTGCCATCAGTGAGCCCTCCGGACAGGGGTACAATCAGCCCCAGCATTTT
once	TRBV2	.	14	TRBJ1-2	CASSEDQGSYGYTF	TGTGCCAGCAGTGAAGACCAGGGGAGCTATGGCTACACCTTC
.	TRBV9	.	15	TRBJ2-3	CASSATPGSADTQYF	TGTGCCAGCAGCGCGACGCCCGGAAGCGCAGATACGCAGTATTTT
few	TRBV6-4	TRBD2	15	TRBJ2-3	CASSQTSGGTDTQYF	TGTGCCAGCAGCCAGACTAGCGGGGGCACAGATACGCAGTATTTT
.	TRBV23-1	TRBD1	17	TRBJ1-5	CASSQRSPGQLNQPQHF	TGCGCCAGCAGTCAAAGGTCTCCGGGACAGCTCAATCAGCCCCAGCATTTT
.	TRBV5-5	.	14	TRBJ2-3	CASSLGGRGDTQYF	TGTGCCAGCAGCTTGGGGGGCCGAGGTGATACGCAGTATTTT
.	TRBV7-2	.	14	TRBJ2-3	CASSPRRVGDTQYF	TGTGCCAGCAGCCCTCGGAGGGTAGGAGATACGCAGTATTTT
.	TRBV5-1	.	15	TRBJ2-7	CASSWGTQSSYEQYF	TGCGCCAGCAGCTGGGGGACTCAAAGCTCCTACGAGCAGTACTTC